This T cell receptor beta chain is from a study of early T cells in non-severe SARS-CoV-2 infection. MiXCR, applied by TCRdb to the 5' RACE reads, yields one record per CDR3 protein. Of tens of thousands of distinct CDR3 sequences in the sample, around 13% were seen once. Trimming cost V 1 base and J 5 bases; bases outside gene matches: 2. The length of the CDR3 is 14 residues. Per germline, CDR1 DFQATT and CDR2 SNEGSKA (reference sequence). V gene TRBV20-1 combines with J gene TRBJ2-3; 11 positions match TRBD2. The clonotype was recovered from an adult who was a healthcare worker with PCR-confirmed SARS-CoV-2 infection or an uninfected control (not recorded which). Sequenced material: whole blood. The CDR3 nucleotides read TGCAGTGCTAGAGGGCTAGCGGGGGGAGATACGCAGTATTTT. It codes for CSARGLAGGDTQYF.